The entry below describes one T cell receptor (beta chain). This sample stems from a study of T cell changes during pregnancy in multiple sclerosis. Some clones are missing from TCRdb's copy, which holds only in-frame ones; the method was immunoSEQ multiplex PCR. The sample contains 85,000 to 130,000 clones, roughly nine tenths of which appear only once. The CDR3 totals 14 residues. Germline V CDR1 and CDR2: WSHSY, SAAADI. Trimming removed 6 bases from V and 7 bases from J; junction bases left unmatched: 6. V gene TRBV10-2 combines with J gene TRBJ2-2; 9 bases fit TRBD2. The source of this sequence is a female donor with multiple sclerosis, enrolled in a pregnancy study. The sample in question was peripheral blood, obtained before pregnancy. The CDR3 loop reads CASSLAGVGGELFF. The CDR3 DNA sequence: TGCGCCAGCAGCTTAGCGGGAGTCGGCGGGGAGCTGTTTTTT.